This T cell receptor beta chain comes out of a study of cytomegalovirus exposure and HLA in healthy donors. Germline values: CDR1 SNHLY, CDR2 FYNNEI. V lost 4 bases and J 6 bases, leaving 18 bases between the germline ends. This CDR3 spans 16 amino acids. PCR employed 60 Vbeta and 13 Jbeta primers. Generated by immunoSEQ multiplex PCR, the TCRdb table keeps only in-frame clones and is missing some. The profile shows about 150,000 clones, around four fifths of them singletons. This clonotype originated in a man in his forties in good health and CMV-seronegative. The chain is built from TRBV2 and TRBJ2-2; possibly TRBD2 for D (6 bases). Sequenced: PBMCs. In DNA form, the CDR3 reads TGTGCCAGCAGTGGGCGGGGCGGAGGCGTAGCCGGGGAGCTGTTTTTT. Translating it yields CASSGRGGGVAGELFF.